The present entry profiles one TCR beta chain with its context. The entry originates in a study of OX40 agonist ivuxolimab in advanced cancers. The CDR3 has 18 residues. Germline V gene data show CDR1 as LGHNA and CDR2 as YNFKEQ. V trimming: 0 bases; J trimming: 9 bases; junction bases outside the gene matches: 10. Data came from immunoSEQ multiplex PCR; TCRdb stores just in-frame clones and leaves some out. Among around 26,000 clones listed, roughly 85% were seen once. The sequence was obtained from an adult with an advanced solid tumor such as melanoma, head and neck, liver or kidney cancer. Sequencing used CD4+ or CD8+ T cells sorted from blood, obtained in a trial of the OX40 agonist ivuxolimab. The J gene is TRBJ2-1, the V gene TRBV4-2; 14 nucleotides line up with TRBD2. This CDR3 reads CASSQDPTSGGEGVEQFF. For the CDR3, the DNA is TGTGCCAGCAGCCAAGACCCGACTAGCGGGGGGGAAGGAGTTGAGCAGTTCTTC.